The following is a TCR beta chain sequence with its context. This specimen belongs to a study of blood T cell repertoires in COVID-19. As handled by the study authors: Estimation of nucleated cell counts was performed using reference gene primer amplification. The assay was immunoSEQ multiplex PCR, and TCRdb's table has in-frame clones only and misses some. V and J calls and clone size are as listed in that table; D and trimming were resolved from the DNA. The sample includes a few hundred thousand clones, 86% of them seen just once. The V gene's germline CDR1 is SGHNT and CDR2 YYREEE (reference sequence). V lost 5 bases and J lost 2, with 20 bases in between. This CDR3 is 16 amino acids long.

The chain couples TRBV5-4 to TRBJ2-7; D is perhaps TRBD2 (6 bases). The TCR was taken from a woman in her forties with acute COVID-19. The sequenced sample was PBMCs or T cells enriched from blood (not recorded which). CDR3 sequence: CASSLPGPGGTYEQYF. CDR3 coding DNA: TGTGCCAGCAGTTTGCCGGGACCCGGAGGGACCTACGAGCAGTACTTC. The variable domain in full, completed from reference TRBV5-4 and TRBJ2-7, reads ETGVTQSPTHLIKTRGQQVTLRCSSQSGHNTVSWYQQALGQGPQFIFQYYREEENGRGNFPPRFSGLQFPNYSSELNVNALELDDSALYLCASSLPGPGGTYEQYFGPGTRLTVT.